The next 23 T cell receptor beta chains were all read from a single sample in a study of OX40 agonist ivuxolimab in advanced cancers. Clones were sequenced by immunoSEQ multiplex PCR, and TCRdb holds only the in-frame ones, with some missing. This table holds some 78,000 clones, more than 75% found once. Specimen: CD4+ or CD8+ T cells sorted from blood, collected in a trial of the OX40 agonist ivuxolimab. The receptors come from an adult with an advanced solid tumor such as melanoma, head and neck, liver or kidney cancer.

CDR3 loop: CASSEFGAGSTGELFF. The CDR3 nucleotides are TGTGCCAGCAGTGAATTTGGGGCAGGCTCCACCGGGGAGCTGTTTTTT. The V and J genes are TRBV6-1 and TRBJ2-2; D might be TRBD1 (5 bases). Germline assignment: CDR1 MNHNS and CDR2 SASEGT. This CDR3 contains 16 residues. V was pared by 2 bases and J by 4 bases, with 14 bases between.

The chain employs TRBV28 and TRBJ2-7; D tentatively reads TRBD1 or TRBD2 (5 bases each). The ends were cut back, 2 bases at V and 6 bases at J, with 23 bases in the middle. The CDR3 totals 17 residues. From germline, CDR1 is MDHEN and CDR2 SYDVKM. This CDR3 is CASSLLSVRAGTGEQYF. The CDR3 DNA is TGTGCCAGCAGTTTACTTTCGGTTAGGGCAGGGACGGGCGAGCAGTACTTC.

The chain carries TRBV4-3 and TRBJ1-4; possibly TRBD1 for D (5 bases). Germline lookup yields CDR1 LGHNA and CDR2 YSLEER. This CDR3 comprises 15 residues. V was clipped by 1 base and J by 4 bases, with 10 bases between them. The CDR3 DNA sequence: TGCGCCAGCAGCCAAGCGGGGCCCTATAATGAAAAACTGTTTTTT. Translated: CASSQAGPYNEKLFF.

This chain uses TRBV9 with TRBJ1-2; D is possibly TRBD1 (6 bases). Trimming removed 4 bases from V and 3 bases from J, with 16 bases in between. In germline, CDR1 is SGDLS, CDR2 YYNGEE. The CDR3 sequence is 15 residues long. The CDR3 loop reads CASSKGGAVDYGYTF. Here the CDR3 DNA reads TGTGCCAGCAGCAAAGGGGGGGCAGTCGACTATGGCTACACCTTC.

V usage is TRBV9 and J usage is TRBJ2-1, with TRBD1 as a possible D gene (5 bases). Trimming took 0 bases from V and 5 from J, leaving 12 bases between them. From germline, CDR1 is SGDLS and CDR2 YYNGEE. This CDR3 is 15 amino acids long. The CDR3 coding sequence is TGTGCCAGCAGCGTAGATAGTGGGGCCCACAATGAGCAGTTCTTC. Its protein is CASSVDSGAHNEQFF.

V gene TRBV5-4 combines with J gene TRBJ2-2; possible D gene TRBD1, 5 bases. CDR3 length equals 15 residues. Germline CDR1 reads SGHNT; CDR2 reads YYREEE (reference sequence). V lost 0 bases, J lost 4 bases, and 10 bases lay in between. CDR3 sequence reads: CASSLDQGPTGELFF. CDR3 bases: TGTGCCAGCAGCTTGGATCAGGGCCCCACCGGGGAGCTGTTTTTT.

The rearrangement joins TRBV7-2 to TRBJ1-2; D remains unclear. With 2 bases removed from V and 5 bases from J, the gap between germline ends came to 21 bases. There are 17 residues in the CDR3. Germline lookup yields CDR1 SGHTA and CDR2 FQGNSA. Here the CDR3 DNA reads TGTGCCAGCAGCTTATCCCCGGGCGAAAGTCCGCTGTATGGCTACACCTTC. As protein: CASSLSPGESPLYGYTF.

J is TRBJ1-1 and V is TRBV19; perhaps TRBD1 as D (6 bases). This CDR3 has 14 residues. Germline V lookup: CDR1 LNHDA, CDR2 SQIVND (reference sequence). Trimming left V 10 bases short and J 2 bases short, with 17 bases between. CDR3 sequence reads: CATYDDRTNTEAFF. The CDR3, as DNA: TGTGCCACTTACGACGACAGGACAAACACTGAAGCTTTCTTT.

The CDR3, as DNA: TGTGCCAGCAGTTCAGGGGGGAACACTGAAGCTTTCTTT. This sequence encodes CASSSGGNTEAFF. This sequence joins TRBV7-6 and TRBJ1-1; 7 bases line up with TRBD1. The CDR3 length is 13 residues. V was clipped by 6 bases and J by 1 base; unmatched bases: 2. Germline loops: CDR1 SGHVS, CDR2 FNYEAQ.

In DNA form, the CDR3 reads TGCGCCAGCAGCCAAGAGGGGGGGACCTCCTACGAGCAGTACTTC. It translates to CASSQEGGTSYEQYF. The chain links TRBV4-3 to TRBJ2-7; TRBD2 aligns across 7 bases. Germline V lookup: CDR1 LGHNA, CDR2 YSLEER. This CDR3 comprises 15 residues. V lost 0 bases to trimming and J lost 0 bases; unmatched junction nucleotides: 2.

This CDR3 reads CASSPPAGGYEQYF. Here the CDR3 DNA reads TGTGCCAGCTCACCACCGGCAGGGGGCTACGAGCAGTACTTC. This chain joins TRBV18 and TRBJ2-7, with 7 bases matching TRBD1. Looked up from germline, CDR1 is KGHSH and CDR2 is LQKENI. The CDR3 runs 14 residues. V gave up 0 bases and J gave up 3 bases; unmatched junction bases: 2.

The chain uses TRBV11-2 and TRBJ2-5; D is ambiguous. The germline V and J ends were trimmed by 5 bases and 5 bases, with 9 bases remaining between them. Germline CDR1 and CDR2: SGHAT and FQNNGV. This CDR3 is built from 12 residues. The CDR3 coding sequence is TGTGCCAGCAGCAACCTGGAGGAGACCCAGTACTTC. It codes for CASSNLEETQYF.

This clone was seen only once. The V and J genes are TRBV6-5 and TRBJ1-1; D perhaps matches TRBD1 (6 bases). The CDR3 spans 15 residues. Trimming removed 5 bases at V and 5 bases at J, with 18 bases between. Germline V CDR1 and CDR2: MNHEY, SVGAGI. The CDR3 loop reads CASSQLSQGGTEAFF. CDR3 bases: TGTGCCAGCAGTCAGCTTTCACAGGGTGGAACTGAAGCTTTCTTT.

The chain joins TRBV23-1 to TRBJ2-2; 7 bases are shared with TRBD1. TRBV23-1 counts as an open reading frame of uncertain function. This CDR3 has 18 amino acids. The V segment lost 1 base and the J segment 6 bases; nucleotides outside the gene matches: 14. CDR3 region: CASSQWGSGQRISGELFF. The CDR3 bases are TGCGCCAGCAGTCAATGGGGGTCGGGACAGCGTATTTCCGGGGAGCTGTTTTTT.

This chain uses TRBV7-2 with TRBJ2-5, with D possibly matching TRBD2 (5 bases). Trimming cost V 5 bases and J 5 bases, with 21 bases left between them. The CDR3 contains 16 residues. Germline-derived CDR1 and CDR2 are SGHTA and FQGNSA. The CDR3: CASSPRTLGRVETQYF. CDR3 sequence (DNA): TGTGCCAGCAGCCCACGGACTTTAGGTCGGGTGGAGACCCAGTACTTC.

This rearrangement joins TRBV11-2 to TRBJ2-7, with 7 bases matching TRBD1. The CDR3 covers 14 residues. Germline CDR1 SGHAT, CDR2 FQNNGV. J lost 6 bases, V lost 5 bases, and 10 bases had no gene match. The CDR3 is CASSRADRVREQYF. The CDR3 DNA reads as TGTGCCAGCAGCCGCGCTGACAGGGTACGCGAGCAGTACTTC.

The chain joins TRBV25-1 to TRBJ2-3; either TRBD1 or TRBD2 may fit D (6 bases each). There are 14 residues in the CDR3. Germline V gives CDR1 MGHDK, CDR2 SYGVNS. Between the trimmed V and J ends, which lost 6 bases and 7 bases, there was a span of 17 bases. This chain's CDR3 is CASRSWGAGHTQYF. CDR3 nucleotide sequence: TGTGCCAGCAGATCGTGGGGGGCCGGGCATACGCAGTATTTT.

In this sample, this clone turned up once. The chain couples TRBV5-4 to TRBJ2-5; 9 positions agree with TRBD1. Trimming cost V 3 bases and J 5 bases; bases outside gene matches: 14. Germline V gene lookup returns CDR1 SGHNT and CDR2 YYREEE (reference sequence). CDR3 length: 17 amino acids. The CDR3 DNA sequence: TGTGCCAGCAGCTCAGGGACAGGGTCTGGGTCTCAGGAGACCCAGTACTTC. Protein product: CASSSGTGSGSQETQYF.

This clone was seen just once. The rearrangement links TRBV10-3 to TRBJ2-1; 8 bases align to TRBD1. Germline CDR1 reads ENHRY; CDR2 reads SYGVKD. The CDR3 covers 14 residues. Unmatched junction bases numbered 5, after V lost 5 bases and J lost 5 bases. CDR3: CAISPRTGNNEQFF. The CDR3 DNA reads TGTGCCATCAGTCCCCGGACAGGGAACAATGAGCAGTTCTTC.

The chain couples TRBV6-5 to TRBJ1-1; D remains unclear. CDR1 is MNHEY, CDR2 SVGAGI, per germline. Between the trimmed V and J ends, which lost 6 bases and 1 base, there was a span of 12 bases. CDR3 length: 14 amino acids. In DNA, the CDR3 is TGTGCCAGCAGGACGGGTCCCGCGAACACTGAAGCTTTCTTT. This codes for CASRTGPANTEAFF.

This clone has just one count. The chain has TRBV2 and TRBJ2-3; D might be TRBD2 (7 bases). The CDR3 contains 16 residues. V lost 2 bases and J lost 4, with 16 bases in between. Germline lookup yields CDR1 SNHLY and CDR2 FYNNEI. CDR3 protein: CASSELLGGPADTQYF. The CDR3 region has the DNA TGTGCCAGCAGTGAACTACTGGGGGGGCCGGCAGATACGCAGTATTTT.

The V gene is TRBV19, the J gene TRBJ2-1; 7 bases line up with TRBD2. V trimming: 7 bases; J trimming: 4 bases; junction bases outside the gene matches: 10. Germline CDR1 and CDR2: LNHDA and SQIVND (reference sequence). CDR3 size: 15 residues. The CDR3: CASMVGRGNYNEQFF. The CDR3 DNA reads TGTGCCAGTATGGTGGGGCGGGGGAATTACAATGAGCAGTTCTTC. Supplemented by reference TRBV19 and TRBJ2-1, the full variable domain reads DGGITQSPKYLFRKEGQNVTLSCEQNLNHDAMYWYRQDPGQGLRLIYYSQIVNDFQKGDIAEGYSVSREKKESFPLTVTSAQKNPTAFYLCASMVGRGNYNEQFFGPGTRLTVL.

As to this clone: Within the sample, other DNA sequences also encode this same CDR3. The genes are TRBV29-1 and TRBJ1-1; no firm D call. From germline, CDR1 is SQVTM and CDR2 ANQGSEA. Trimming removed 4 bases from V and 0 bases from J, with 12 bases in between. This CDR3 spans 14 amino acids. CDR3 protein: CSVGPRGLNTEAFF. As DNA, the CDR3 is TGCAGCGTTGGTCCCCGAGGACTGAACACTGAAGCTTTCTTT. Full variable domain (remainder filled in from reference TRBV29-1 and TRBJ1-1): SAVISQKPSRDICQRGTSLTIQCQVDSQVTMMFWYRQQPGQSLTLIATANQGSEATYESGFVIDKFPISRPNLTFSTLTVSNMSPEDSSIYLCSVGPRGLNTEAFFGQGTRLTVV.